The rows below give T cell receptor beta chains drawn from one sample of a study of vaccination and CD4 T cells after COVID-19. Antigens for these TCRs are unknown. Each CDR3 protein gets one entry after TCRdb re-called the PCR reads with MiXCR. There are tens of thousands of distinct CDR3 sequences in the sample; roughly 64% occur only once, and less than 6% lies in the top ten. The sample taken for sequencing was CD4+ T cells from blood, cultured in vitro. The receptors here all came from a human donor who had recovered from COVID-19. CDR3s include the opening cysteine and the closing phenylalanine or tryptophan. Fields, in order: V gene, CDR3 length, J gene, D gene, clone size, CDR3 DNA, CDR3 protein. The D gene is left open where the match is weak. Expanded clones are given a class, and other clones once, few, many or no size at all.

TRBV7-2,15,TRBJ1-1,TRBD1,once,TGTGCCAGCAGCTCTCGGACAGGGAGGAGGACTGAAGCTTTCTTT,CASSSRTGRRTEAFF
TRBV4-3,14,TRBJ1-5,-,-,TGCGCCAGCTCGCCAAGTTGGGGAAATCAGCCCCAGCATTTT,CASSPSWGNQPQHF
TRBV7-2,14,TRBJ1-5,TRBD1,few,TGTGCCAGCAGCCGCGGACAGGGCAATCAGCCCCAGCATTTT,CASSRGQGNQPQHF
TRBV19,12,TRBJ1-5,-,-,TGTGCCAGTAGTATTCTAAGCCAGCCCCAGCATTTT,CASSILSQPQHF
TRBV20-1,15,TRBJ1-2,-,few,TGCAGTGCTAGATTCCAGCCGGCGGCTAACTATGGCTACACCTTC,CSARFQPAANYGYTF
TRBV20-1,15,TRBJ2-5,-,-,TGCAGTGCTGCCCAGGGGTTTGGAGCCCAAGAGACCCAGTACTTC,CSAAQGFGAQETQYF
TRBV20-1,14,TRBJ2-5,TRBD2,-,TGCAGTGTGACTAGCGGGCGGGGGGAGGAGACCCAGTACTTC,CSVTSGRGEETQYF
TRBV29-1,11,TRBJ2-5,TRBD2,-,TGCAGCGTTGGGGGGGGGAAGACCCAGTACTTC,CSVGGGKTQYF
TRBV7-7,14,TRBJ2-5,-,-,TGTGCTAGCAGCTTAGGGGGGGGGGCAGAGACCCAGTACTTC,CASSLGGGAETQYF
TRBV20-1,12,TRBJ1-2,-,-,TGCAGTGCAATCCCAGGGAATGTTGGCTACACCTTC,CSAIPGNVGYTF
TRBV10-3,16,TRBJ2-1,TRBD2,-,TGTGCCATCAGTACGGGACTAGCGGGAGGGCCAAATCATCCGTTCTTC,CAISTGLAGGPNHPFF
TRBV12-3/TRBV12-4,13,TRBJ1-1,-,-,TGTGCCAGCACCAAAGCATGGGGGACTGAAGCTTTCTTT,CASTKAWGTEAFF
TRBV7-2,14,TRBJ2-7,-,-,TGTGCCAGCAGCTTAGAGTGGGCCTCCTACGAGCAGTACTTC,CASSLEWASYEQYF
TRBV20-1,13,TRBJ1-5,-,few,TGCAGTGCTAGAGTCGGGATGTGGCAGCCCCAGCATTTT,CSARVGMWQPQHF
TRBV7-9,14,TRBJ1-5,TRBD1,-,TGTGCCAGCAGCCCCGGGACAGGGGGTCAGCCCCAGCATTTT,CASSPGTGGQPQHF
TRBV10-3,13,TRBJ1-1,-,-,TGTGCCATCAGTCGACGTCAGGACACTGAAGCTTTCTTT,CAISRRQDTEAFF
TRBV6-2/TRBV6-3,15,TRBJ2-1,-,-,TGTGCCAGCAGTCCAAACATCCTAGGAGGGTCTGAGCAGTTCTTC,CASSPNILGGSEQFF
TRBV6-5,15,TRBJ1-2,-,-,TGTGCCAGCAGTTACTCGACACCGACTAACTATGGCTACACCTTC,CASSYSTPTNYGYTF
TRBV19,14,TRBJ1-5,TRBD1,-,TGTGCCAGTAGTATGGGACAGCCCAATCAGCCCCAGCATTTT,CASSMGQPNQPQHF
TRBV2,11,TRBJ2-2,-,few,TGTGCCAGCAGTGGGACCGGGGAGCTGTTTTTT,CASSGTGELFF
TRBV6-1,15,TRBJ2-1,-,-,TGTGCCAGCAGTAACCAGCGGGCTGAGTACAATGAGCAGTTCTTC,CASSNQRAEYNEQFF
TRBV7-2,16,TRBJ1-2,-,-,TGTGCCAGCAGCCACCCGGGGGGACGGCGATACTATGGCTACACCTTC,CASSHPGGRRYYGYTF
TRBV6-2/TRBV6-3,14,TRBJ1-5,-,-,TGTGCCAGCTCCTCCTGGGGTGGCCCCCAGCCCCAGCATTTT,CASSSWGGPQPQHF
TRBV24-1,15,TRBJ2-5,-,-,TGTGCCACCAGTGATTTCCGGGGGTCCCAAGAGACCCAGTACTTC,CATSDFRGSQETQYF
TRBV6-1,13,TRBJ1-2,-,few,TGTGCCAGCAGTCCGGACCTTATCTATGGCTACACCTTC,CASSPDLIYGYTF
TRBV10-3,14,TRBJ1-6,-,few,TGTGCCGTCGGACAGAGCTCCTATAATTCACCCCTCCACTTT,CAVGQSSYNSPLHF
TRBV7-8,16,TRBJ1-5,TRBD1,few,TGTGCCAGCAGCCGGGGGACAGGCTCCAGCAATCAGCCCCAGCATTTT,CASSRGTGSSNQPQHF
TRBV6-2/TRBV6-3,15,TRBJ1-2,-,-,TGTGCCAGCAGTTACAATCGGGCGTCCTCGTATGGCTACACCTTC,CASSYNRASSYGYTF
TRBV10-1,16,TRBJ2-2,-,-,TGCGCCAGCAGTGAGTCTGGGGGCGGGAGTCCCGGGGAGCTGTTTTTT,CASSESGGGSPGELFF